This T cell receptor beta chain was observed in a study of blood T cells in healthy people across ages (dated by TCRdb to between 2015 and 2016). Notes on the research overall: Template switching captured roughly one uniquely barcoded TCR beta cDNA molecule per two T cells in model experiments. Donors were grouped into four age groups: young (average approximately 15 years), middle-aged (roughly 38), aged (roughly 62) and long-lived (around 80). The study measured age-related changes in TCR beta repertoire diversity using deep sequencing normalized with unique cDNA molecular identifiers. Donors of different ages were randomly distributed across sequencing lanes to avoid experimental bias. The study analyzed two additional independent replicas of 1 million unique cDNA reads from the same blood draw for two donors, one aged 18 to 29 and one aged 80 or older. The investigation overall reported the following: Compared with the aged group, more naive CD4+ T cells, fewer expanded clones and increased TCR diversity were shown by the long-lived group, suggesting age selection. Bulk unsorted PBMC profiling prevented conclusive comparison of naive and antigen-experienced compartments. Estimates of total diversity from one million sequenced T cells were regarded as lower bounds and underestimates. A strong correlation was found between observed TCR beta diversity and the percentage of naive T cells measured by flow cytometry. Because the CMV infection status of the donors was unknown, age-related changes in expanded clonotypes may potentially have been confounded. As age increased, observed TCR beta diversity per million T cells dropped in a roughly linear way, and a significant reduction was already evident by age 40.

As to this clonotype: Its antigen target is currently unknown. The DNA is left out, because the CDR3 cannot be placed on it with certainty; the CDR3 is given as TCRdb lists it.

Library preparation was by 5' RACE. The sample was run on an Illumina HiSeq 2500. A second PCR of roughly 7 to 12 cycles was performed with a sample-barcoded 5' primer and a J-beta primer mix. Each TCR beta cDNA molecule received a unique molecular identifier from a template-switch 5' adaptor carrying 12 random nucleotides. At least 2.5 million CDR3-containing paired-end reads were obtained from each sample. First-strand cDNA synthesis was performed from all RNA using the Mint cDNA synthesis kit, with priming by a TRBC-specific oligonucleotide. Following uracil-DNA glycosylase treatment, a first 18-cycle PCR with universal primers M1SS and BC2_uni_R was performed on all cDNA. Per the authors' processing: Each sample was normalized by randomly selecting 1 million high-quality reads, each carrying a distinct molecular identifier. Reads sharing molecular identifiers were discarded rather than binned into consensus sequences. MiTCR, with a Q25 quality threshold and the strictest error-elimination algorithm, was used for CDR3 identification, clonotype clustering and error correction. A nonparametric unseen species model with Euler transformation was used to estimate a lower bound on total TCR beta diversity. Using fastp trimming at Q25 and MiXCR clonotype assembly, TCRdb reanalyzed the public sequencing data and kept in-frame beta chains. Rows merge per CDR3 protein into single entries with the most common DNA and genes. What appears here as the V and J calls and clone size reflects TCRdb's work, not the paper's. In all, the sample holds some 640,000 distinct CDR3 sequences, and around 48% of those were seen once. The ten largest clones add up to 25% to 35% of the sample.

Taken from cysteine to phenylalanine, the CDR3 has 16 residues. According to the germline V gene, CDR1 reads SGHTA and CDR2 reads FQGNSA. The donors were some 36 Caucasian individuals from Russia, aged roughly 6 to 100 years, who were systemically healthy. Each donor gave approximately 9.4 milliliters of peripheral blood, drawn into EDTA-treated Vacutainer tubes. Ficoll-Paque density-gradient centrifugation was used to isolate PBMCs, with at least 6 million per sample. Total RNA was extracted from PBMCs with Trizol reagent, with at least 5.5 micrograms obtained per sample. For every donor, flow cytometry on a PBMC aliquot measured the percentage of naive CD45RAhigh/CD27high T cells.

The rearrangement joined TRBV7-2 to TRBJ2-1; TRBD1 is the table's D call, not checked against the DNA. This sequence was found in a woman in her fifties or sixties in good health. Sequenced: blood. Here the CDR3 is given as CASSLVGTGSGNEQFF.